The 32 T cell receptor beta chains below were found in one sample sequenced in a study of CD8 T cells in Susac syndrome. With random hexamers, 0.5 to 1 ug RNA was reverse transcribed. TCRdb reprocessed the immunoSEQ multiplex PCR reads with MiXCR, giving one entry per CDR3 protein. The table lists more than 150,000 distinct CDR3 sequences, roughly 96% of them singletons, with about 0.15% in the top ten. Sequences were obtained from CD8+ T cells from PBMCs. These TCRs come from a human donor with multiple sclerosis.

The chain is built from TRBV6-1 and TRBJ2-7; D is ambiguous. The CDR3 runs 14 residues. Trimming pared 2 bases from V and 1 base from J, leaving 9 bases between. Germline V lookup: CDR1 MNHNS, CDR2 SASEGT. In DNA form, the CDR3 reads TGTGCCAGCAGTGAAAGGGCCTCTTCCTACGAGCAGTACGTC. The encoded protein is CASSERASSYEQYV.

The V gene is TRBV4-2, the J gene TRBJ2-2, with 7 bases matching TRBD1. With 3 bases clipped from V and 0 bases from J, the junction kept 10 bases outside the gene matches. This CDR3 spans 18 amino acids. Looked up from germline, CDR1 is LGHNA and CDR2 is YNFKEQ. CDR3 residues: CASSHDIDRATNTGELFF. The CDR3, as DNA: TGTGCCAGCAGCCACGATATCGACAGGGCTACGAACACCGGGGAGCTGTTTTTT.

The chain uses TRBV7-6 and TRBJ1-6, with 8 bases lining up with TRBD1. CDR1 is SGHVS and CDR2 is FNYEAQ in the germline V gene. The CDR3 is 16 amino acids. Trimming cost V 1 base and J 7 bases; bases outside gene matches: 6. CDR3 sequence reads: CASSLGQGAENSPLHF. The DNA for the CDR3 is TGTGCCAGCAGCTTAGGGCAGGGGGCAGAAAATTCACCCCTCCACTTT.

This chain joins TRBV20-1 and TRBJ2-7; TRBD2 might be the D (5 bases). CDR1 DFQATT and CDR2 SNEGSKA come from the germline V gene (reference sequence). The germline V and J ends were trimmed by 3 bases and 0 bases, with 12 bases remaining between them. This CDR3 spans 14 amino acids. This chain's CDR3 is CSASSSSSSYEQYF. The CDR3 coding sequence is TGCAGTGCTAGCTCTAGCTCGAGCTCCTACGAGCAGTACTTC.

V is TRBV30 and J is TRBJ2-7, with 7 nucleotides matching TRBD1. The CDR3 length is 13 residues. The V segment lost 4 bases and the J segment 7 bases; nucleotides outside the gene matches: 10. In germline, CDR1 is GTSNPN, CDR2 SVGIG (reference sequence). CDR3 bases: TGTGCCTGGAACCTGGGACAGCCTCGTGAGCAGTACTTC. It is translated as CAWNLGQPREQYF.

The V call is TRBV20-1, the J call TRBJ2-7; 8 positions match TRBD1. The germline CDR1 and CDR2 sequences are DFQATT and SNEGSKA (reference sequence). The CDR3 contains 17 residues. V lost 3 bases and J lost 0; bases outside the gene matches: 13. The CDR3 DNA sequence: TGCAGTGCTAGGGAGCTACAAACAGGGGGAGGCTCCTACGAGCAGTACGTC. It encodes CSARELQTGGGSYEQYV.

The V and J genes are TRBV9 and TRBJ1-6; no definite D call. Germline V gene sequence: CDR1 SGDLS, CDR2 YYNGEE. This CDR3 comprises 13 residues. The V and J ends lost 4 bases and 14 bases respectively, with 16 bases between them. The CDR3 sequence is CASSSEGGLALHF. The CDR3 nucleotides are TGTGCCAGCAGCTCCGAGGGTGGATTGGCCCTCCACTTT.

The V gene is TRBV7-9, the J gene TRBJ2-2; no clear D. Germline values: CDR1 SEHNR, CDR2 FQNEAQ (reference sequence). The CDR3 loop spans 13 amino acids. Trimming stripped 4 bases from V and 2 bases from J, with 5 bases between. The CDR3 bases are TGTGCCAGCAGCTCGGAAAACACCGGGGAGCTGTTTTTT. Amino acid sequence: CASSSENTGELFF.

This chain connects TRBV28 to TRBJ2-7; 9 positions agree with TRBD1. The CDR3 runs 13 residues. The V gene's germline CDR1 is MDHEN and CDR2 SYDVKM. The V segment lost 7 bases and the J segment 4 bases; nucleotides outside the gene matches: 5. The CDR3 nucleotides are TGTGCCAGCAAACCACAGGGGGCGTACGAGCAGTACTTC. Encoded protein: CASKPQGAYEQYF.

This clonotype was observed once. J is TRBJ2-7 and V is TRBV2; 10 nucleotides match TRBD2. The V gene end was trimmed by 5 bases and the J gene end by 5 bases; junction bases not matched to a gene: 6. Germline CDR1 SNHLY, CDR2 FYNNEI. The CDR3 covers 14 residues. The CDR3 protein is CASSRGLATHEQYV. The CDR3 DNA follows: TGTGCCAGCAGTAGGGGACTAGCGACGCACGAGCAGTACGTC.

CDR3 residues: CSAAVGGRNEQFF. DNA of the CDR3: TGCAGCGCTGCCGTGGGGGGGCGGAATGAGCAGTTCTTC. The chain employs TRBV29-1 and TRBJ2-1; a possible D gene is TRBD2 (7 bases). With 7 bases removed from V and 7 bases from J, the gap between germline ends came to 17 bases. Per the germline V gene, CDR1 is SQVTM and CDR2 is ANQGSEA. This CDR3 is 13 amino acids long.

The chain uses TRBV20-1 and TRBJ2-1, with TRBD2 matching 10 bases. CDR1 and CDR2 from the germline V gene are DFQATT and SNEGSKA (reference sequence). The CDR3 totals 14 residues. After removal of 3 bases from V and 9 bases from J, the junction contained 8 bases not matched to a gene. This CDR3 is CSARGLAGVGEQFF. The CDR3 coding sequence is TGCAGTGCTAGGGGCCTAGCGGGGGTTGGTGAGCAGTTCTTC.

CDR3 region: CASSLEGAFGDTQYF. In DNA, the CDR3 is TGTGCCAGCAGTTTAGAGGGGGCGTTTGGGGATACGCAGTATTTT. This chain links TRBV27 with TRBJ2-3; 7 nucleotides match TRBD1. Germline V CDR1 and CDR2: MNHEY, SMNVEV (reference sequence). V lost 2 bases to trimming and J lost 6 bases; unmatched junction nucleotides: 8. This CDR3 region has 15 residues.

The CDR3 reads CSASRTGEGSEAFF. The CDR3 bases are TGCAGTGCTAGTAGGACAGGGGAAGGGAGTGAAGCTTTCTTT. V and J are TRBV20-1 and TRBJ1-1, with TRBD1 identical over 9 bases. Per the germline V gene, CDR1 is DFQATT and CDR2 is SNEGSKA (reference sequence). The CDR3 length is 14 residues. With V trimmed by 3 bases and J by 7 bases, 9 bases remained unmatched.

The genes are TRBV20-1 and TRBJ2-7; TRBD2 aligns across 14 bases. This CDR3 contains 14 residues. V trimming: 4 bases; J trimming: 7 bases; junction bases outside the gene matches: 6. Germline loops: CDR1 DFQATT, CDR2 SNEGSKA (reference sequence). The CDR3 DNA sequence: TGCAGTGCTATCAAGGGACTAGCGGGGGTTGAGCAGTACTTC. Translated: CSAIKGLAGVEQYF.

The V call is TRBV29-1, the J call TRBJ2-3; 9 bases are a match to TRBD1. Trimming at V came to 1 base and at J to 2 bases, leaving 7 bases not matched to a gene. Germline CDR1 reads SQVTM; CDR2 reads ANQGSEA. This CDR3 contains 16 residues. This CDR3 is CSVEVRDREITDTQYF. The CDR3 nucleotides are TGCAGCGTTGAAGTTAGGGACAGGGAGATCACAGATACGCAGTATTTT.

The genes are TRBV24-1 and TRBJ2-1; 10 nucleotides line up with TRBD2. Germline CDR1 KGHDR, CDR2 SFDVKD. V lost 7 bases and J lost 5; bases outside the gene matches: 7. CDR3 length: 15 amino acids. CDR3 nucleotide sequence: TGTGCCACCAGGGAGAGCGGGGGGGAAGACAATGAGCAGTTCTTC. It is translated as CATRESGGEDNEQFF.

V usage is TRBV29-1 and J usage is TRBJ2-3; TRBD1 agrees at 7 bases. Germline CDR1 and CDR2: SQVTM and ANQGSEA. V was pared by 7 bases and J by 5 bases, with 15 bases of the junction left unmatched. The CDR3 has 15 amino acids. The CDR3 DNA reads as TGCAGCGGACGCCCGGCAGGGGGATATCTAGATACGCAGTATTTT. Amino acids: CSGRPAGGYLDTQYF.

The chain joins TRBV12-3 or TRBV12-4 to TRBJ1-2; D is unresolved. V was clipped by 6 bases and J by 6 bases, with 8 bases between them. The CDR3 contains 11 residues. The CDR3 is CASSDTHGYTF. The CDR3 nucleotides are TGTGCCAGCAGCGACACTCATGGCTACACCTTC.

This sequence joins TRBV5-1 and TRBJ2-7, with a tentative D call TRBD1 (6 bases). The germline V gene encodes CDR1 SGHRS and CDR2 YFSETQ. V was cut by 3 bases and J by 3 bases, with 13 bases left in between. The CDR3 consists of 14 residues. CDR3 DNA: TGCGCCAGCAGCTCGACAGGTTGGGGCTACGAGCAGTACTTC. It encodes CASSSTGWGYEQYF.

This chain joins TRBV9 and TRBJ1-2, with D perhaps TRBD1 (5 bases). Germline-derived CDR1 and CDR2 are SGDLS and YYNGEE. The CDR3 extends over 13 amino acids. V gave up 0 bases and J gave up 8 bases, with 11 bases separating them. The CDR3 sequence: CASSVGVGTGYTF. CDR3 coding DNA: TGTGCCAGCAGCGTAGGAGTAGGGACGGGCTACACCTTC.

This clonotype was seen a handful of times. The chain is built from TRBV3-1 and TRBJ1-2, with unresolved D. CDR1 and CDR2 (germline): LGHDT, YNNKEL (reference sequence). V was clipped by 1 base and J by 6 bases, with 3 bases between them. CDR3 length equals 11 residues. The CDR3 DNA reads TGTGCCAGCAGCCAAGGGAATGGCTACACCTTC. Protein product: CASSQGNGYTF.

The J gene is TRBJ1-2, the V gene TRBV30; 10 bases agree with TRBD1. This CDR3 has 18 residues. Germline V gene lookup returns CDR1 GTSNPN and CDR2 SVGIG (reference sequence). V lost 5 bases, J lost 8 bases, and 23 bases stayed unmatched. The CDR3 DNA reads TGTGCCTGGGTCCACGATGGGGCCCCCGGGACAGGGGCAGGGGGCTACACCTTC. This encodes CAWVHDGAPGTGAGGYTF.

The DNA for the CDR3 is TGTGCCTGGAGTTATAGTCGCTACGAGCAGTACTTC. Protein: CAWSYSRYEQYF. The V call is TRBV30, the J call TRBJ2-7; D gene unclear. Deletions cut 2 bases from V and 3 bases from J, with 8 bases between. CDR1 GTSNPN and CDR2 SVGIG come from the germline V gene (reference sequence). The CDR3 spans 12 residues.

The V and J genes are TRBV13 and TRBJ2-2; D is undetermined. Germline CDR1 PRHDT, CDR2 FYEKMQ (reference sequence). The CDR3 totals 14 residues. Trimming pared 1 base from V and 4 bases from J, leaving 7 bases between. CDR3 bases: TGTGCCAGCAGCTTAGTTCGTGGCACCGGGGAGCTGTTTTTT. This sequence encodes CASSLVRGTGELFF. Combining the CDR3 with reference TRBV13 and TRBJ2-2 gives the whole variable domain AAGVIQSPRHLIKEKRETATLKCYPIPRHDTVYWYQQGPGQDPQFLISFYEKMQSDKGSIPDRFSAQQFSDYHSELNMSSLELGDSALYFCASSLVRGTGELFFGEGSRLTVL.

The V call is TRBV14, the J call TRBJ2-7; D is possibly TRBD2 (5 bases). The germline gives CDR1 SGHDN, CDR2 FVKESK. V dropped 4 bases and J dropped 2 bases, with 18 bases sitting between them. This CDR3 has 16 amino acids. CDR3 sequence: CASSRSNSGITYEQYF. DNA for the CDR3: TGTGCCAGCAGCCGGTCTAATTCCGGGATTACCTACGAGCAGTACTTC.

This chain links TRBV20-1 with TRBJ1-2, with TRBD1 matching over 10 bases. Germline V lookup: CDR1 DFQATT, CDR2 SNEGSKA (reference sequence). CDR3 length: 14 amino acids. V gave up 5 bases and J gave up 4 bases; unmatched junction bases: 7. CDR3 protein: CSAYGTGVLYGYTF. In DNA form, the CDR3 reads TGCAGTGCTTACGGGACAGGGGTGCTCTATGGCTACACCTTC.

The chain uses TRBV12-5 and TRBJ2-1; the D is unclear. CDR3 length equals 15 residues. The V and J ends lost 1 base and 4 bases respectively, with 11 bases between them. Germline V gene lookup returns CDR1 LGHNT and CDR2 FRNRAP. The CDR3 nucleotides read TGTGCTAGTGGTTTGGATGTGCAGGATTACAATGAGCAGTTCTTC. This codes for CASGLDVQDYNEQFF. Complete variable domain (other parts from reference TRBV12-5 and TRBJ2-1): DARVTQTPRHKVTEMGQEVTMRCQPILGHNTVFWYRQTMMQGLELLAYFRNRAPLDDSGMPKDRFSAEMPDATLATLKIQPSEPRDSAVYFCASGLDVQDYNEQFFGPGTRLTVL.

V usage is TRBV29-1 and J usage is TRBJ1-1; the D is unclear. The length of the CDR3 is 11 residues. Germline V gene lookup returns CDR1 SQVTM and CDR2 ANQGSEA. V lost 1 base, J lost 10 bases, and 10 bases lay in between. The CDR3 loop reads CSVEGGLGAFF. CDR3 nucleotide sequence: TGCAGCGTTGAAGGGGGTCTGGGAGCTTTCTTT.

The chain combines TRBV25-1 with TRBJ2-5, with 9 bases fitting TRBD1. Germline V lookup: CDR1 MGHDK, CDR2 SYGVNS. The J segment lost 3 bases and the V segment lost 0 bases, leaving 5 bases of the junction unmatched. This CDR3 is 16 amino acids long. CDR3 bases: TGTGCCAGCAGTGAATATTACAGGGGGCTTGAAGAGACCCAGTACTTC. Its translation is CASSEYYRGLEETQYF.

CDR3: CASSSSGGSYEQYF. The CDR3 coding sequence is TGTGCCAGCAGTTCCTCGGGAGGGTCCTACGAGCAGTACTTC. The gene calls are TRBV27 and TRBJ2-7; 8 bases match TRBD2. CDR1 and CDR2 from the germline V gene are MNHEY and SMNVEV (reference sequence). CDR3 length equals 14 residues. V was pared by 4 bases and J by 1 base, with 3 bases of the junction left unmatched.

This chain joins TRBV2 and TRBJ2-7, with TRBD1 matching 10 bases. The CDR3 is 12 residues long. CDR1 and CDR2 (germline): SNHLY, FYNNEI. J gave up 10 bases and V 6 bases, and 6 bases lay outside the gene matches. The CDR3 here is CASRGTGAFQYF. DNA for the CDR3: TGTGCCAGCAGAGGGACAGGGGCCTTCCAGTACTTC.